The clone carrying this T cell receptor (beta chain) occurred many times. Its antigen remains unknown. Patients were all untreated before their thyroid surgery. The CDR3 length is 14 residues. Germline lookup yields CDR1 LNHDA and CDR2 SQIVND (reference sequence). Deletions cut 7 bases from V and 7 bases from J, with 14 bases between. TCRdb recomputed clones from the PCR reads via MiXCR. Altogether 30,000 to 35,000 clones are present, roughly 29% being singletons, with the ten largest covering approximately 7.8%. The source of the sample is a study of metastatic and nonmetastatic thyroid tumors. About the study: Blood and tumor or nodule tissue repertoires from malignant and benign thyroid patients were compared.

Overall study findings and caveats: Malignant thyroid tumors reportedly exceeded benign nodules significantly in TCR beta diversity, with the difference appearing in blood and tumor.

Sequenced input: blood. This chain links TRBV19 with TRBJ1-6; tentatively, D is TRBD1 (6 bases). The receptor comes from a female donor with papillary thyroid cancer or a benign thyroid nodule (not recorded which). Some clones in this sample may be carry-over from other donors' samples. CDR3 coding DNA: TGTGCCAGTAAGCCCCCAGGGGAAAATTCACCCCTCCACTTT. This translates into CASKPPGENSPLHF.